This TCR beta chain is from a study of early T cells in non-severe SARS-CoV-2 infection. Individual cDNA molecules were tagged with unique molecular identifiers. One entry per CDR3 protein results from TCRdb running MiXCR on the 5' RACE reads. The table lists 20,000 to 25,000 distinct CDR3 sequences, approximately 4.4% of them singletons. This clonotype was counted only a few times. Its antigen is unknown. This CDR3 is 15 amino acids long. Germline CDR1 SQVTM, CDR2 ANQGSEA. Study results and caveats: Anti-spike CD8 responses were favored by VDJdb matching, which missed private and CD4 specificities.

The sample consisted of whole blood. The TCR comes from an adult who was a healthcare worker with PCR-confirmed SARS-CoV-2 infection or an uninfected control (not recorded which). The J gene is TRBJ1-6, the V gene TRBV29-1; the D gene is possibly TRBD1 (5 bases). The CDR3 DNA is TGCAAACACCGGGGGGGGTACTCCTATAATTCACCCCTCCACTTT. Translation: CKHRGGYSYNSPLHF.